The TCR beta chain described here comes from a study of a mutant IDH1 vaccine in newly diagnosed glioma. Study as a whole: Patients got their first vaccination 4-6 weeks after radiotherapy alone, or with temozolomide cycles. Whole-study results and caveats: The authors found pseudoprogression apparently unrelated to changes in top peripheral T cell clonotypes.

With regard to this clone: Its specificity is not known. The sample has other DNA sequences that encode this CDR3 too.

Noted time point: week 47, end of study. Every vaccine dose comprised 300 ug of mutant IDH1 20-mer peptide plus topical imiquimod. Clones were read by immunoSEQ multiplex PCR, and TCRdb kept only the in-frame ones, dropping some. The data show some 21,000 clones, 84% seen once. V lost 5 bases, J lost 4 bases, and 11 bases lay in between. This CDR3 is built from 13 residues. Germline values: CDR1 SEHNR, CDR2 FQNEAQ (reference sequence). The TCR sequence derives from a man between 35 and 55 years old with glioma. The chain uses TRBV7-9 and TRBJ2-5, with a tentative D call TRBD1 (5 bases). Sample: PBMCs, taken from a glioma patient whose treatment included an IDH1 peptide vaccine. The DNA for the CDR3 is TGTGCCAGCAGCCCGAAGGGGCCAGAGACCCAGTACTTC. It specifies CASSPKGPETQYF. Together with reference TRBV7-9 and TRBJ2-5, the CDR3 gives the full variable domain: DTGVSQNPRHKITKRGQNVTFRCDPISEHNRLYWYRQTLGQGPEFLTYFQNEAQLEKSRLLSDRFSAERPKGSFSTLEIQRTEQGDSAMYLCASSPKGPETQYFGPGTRLLVL.